This T cell receptor beta chain was found in a study of cytomegalovirus exposure and HLA in healthy donors. Study-level points and caveats: The tendency of first-cohort TCR clusters to co-occur in the 120 or so validation repertoires was the finding of a later analysis.

Turning to this clone: As yet, its antigen is unknown.

Assay: immunoSEQ multiplex PCR; the TCRdb copy retains only in-frame clones and omits some. Found here are over 150,000 clones, around nine tenths of them singletons; the top ten hold 20% to 25%. This CDR3 contains 14 residues. Germline CDR1 reads MNHEY; CDR2 reads SVGAGI. J gave up 4 bases and V 5 bases, and 5 bases lay outside the gene matches. The sequenced material came from PBMCs. This receptor was obtained from a man between 18 and 29 years old in good health and CMV-seropositive. The chain employs TRBV6-5 and TRBJ1-3, with TRBD1 matching over 7 bases. The CDR3 sequence: CASSRTGAGNTIYF. The CDR3 region has the DNA TGTGCCAGCAGTCGCACAGGGGCAGGAAACACCATATATTTT.